This paragraph covers one T cell receptor (beta chain) sequence. Its antigen is unknown. The CDR3 is 19 amino acids. The V gene's germline CDR1 is MDHEN and CDR2 SYDVKM. V shed 6 bases and J 5 bases; nucleotides not matched to a gene: 19. The data derive from a study of cytomegalovirus exposure and HLA in healthy donors. Points from the study as a whole: More clonal expansion characterized HLA-associated TCR beta chains than equally common others in a later analysis.

Use of 60 Vbeta and 13 Jbeta primers characterized the PCR. Using immunoSEQ multiplex PCR, the repertoire was profiled, and TCRdb retains in-frame clones only, with some absent. Found here are tens of thousands of clones, approximately 89% of them singletons; the top ten hold about a tenth. The sequence was obtained from a man aged 30 to 45 in good health and CMV-seropositive. This chain connects TRBV28 to TRBJ2-2, with 9 bases matching TRBD1. Sequencing was performed on PBMCs. The CDR3 DNA sequence: TGTGCCAGCAGGCCACCCGGGACAGGGAGAATTTTTGGGACCGGGGAGCTGTTTTTT. This translates into CASRPPGTGRIFGTGELFF.